The present T cell receptor (beta chain) was sequenced within a study of blood T cells in healthy people across ages. Germline assignment: CDR1 SQVTM and CDR2 ANQGSEA. V lost 1 base, J lost 1 base, and 10 bases lay in between. The CDR3 length is 15 residues. Sample-barcoded 5' priming and a J-beta primer mix drove a second PCR of about 6 to 12 cycles. TCRdb used MiXCR to reprocess the 5' RACE reads, holding one entry per CDR3 protein. This table holds 800,000 or so distinct CDR3 sequences, less than 60% found once. This clonotype was counted many times. The chain carries TRBV29-1 and TRBJ2-2, with D maybe TRBD1 (6 bases). Specimen: blood. This receptor was identified in a man aged 80 or over in good health. For the CDR3, the DNA is TGCAGCGTTGAAGCCCAGGACAGGAACACCGGGGAGCTGTTTTTT. Its translation: CSVEAQDRNTGELFF.